This T cell receptor (beta chain) is from a study of response to subunit inactivated influenza vaccine. The CDR3 covers 16 residues. Germline assignment: CDR1 DFQATT and CDR2 SNEGSKA (reference sequence). J lost 6 bases, V lost 6 bases, and 15 bases had no gene match. This clonotype was recorded at least ten times. TCRdb passed the RT-PCR reads through MiXCR, listing each CDR3 protein once. The data contain fewer than 600,000 distinct CDR3 sequences, roughly 7.9% of them singletons. This clonotype was obtained from a man aged 50-75 years who received an inactivated influenza vaccine. This specimen consisted of PBMCs from blood, obtained about 24 months after vaccination. The chain combines TRBV20-1 with TRBJ2-1; 9 bases line up with TRBD1. The CDR3 protein is CSATTGGLAPSNEQFF. The DNA for the CDR3 is TGCAGTGCAACTACAGGGGGCTTAGCCCCCTCCAATGAGCAGTTCTTC.